This T cell receptor beta chain stems from a study of blood T cell repertoires in COVID-19 (dated by TCRdb to 2018 to 2021). The study in broad terms: The collaborator samples originated in the United States, Italy and Spain and spanned the acute and convalescent phases of COVID-19. Samples were obtained from the ongoing ImmuneRACE study (first 160 participants) and from 1,254 subjects provided by 6 global collaborators. The sample metadata nearly always contained a de-identified subject ID, COVID-19 status, age in years and sex. The repertoires were made available in a free public database intended to serve as a resource for research on the immune response to SARS-CoV-2. Where HLA class I and class II types were available, the types were taken from metadata supplied by the sample provider, not from assay-based typing. The dataset comprised deeply sampled blood TCRbeta repertoires from subjects exposed to, actively infected with, or recovered from COVID-19. The material from the prospective study consisted of cDNA or gDNA derived from T cells, B-cell-depleted T cells, or PBMCs. Study-wide conclusions, independent of this receptor: How much clinical and demographic metadata was included differed by source and by participant, and the metadata was provided uncurated.

TCRbeta CDR3 regions were amplified from genomic DNA by means of the immunoSEQ Assay, a bias-controlled multiplex PCR. The study's own analysis went as follows. Within the assay, amplification of reference gene primers was used to estimate how many nucleated cells each sample contained. Sequence reads were collapsed and filtered to measure the absolute abundance of every unique TCRbeta CDR3 rearrangement. For each sample, productive Simpson clonality was calculated as the square root of Simpson's diversity index across productive rearrangements. The source is immuneACCESS, and TCRdb retained only in-frame sequences with V and J called. Part of the clones is not carried over; for the studies checked, unresolved V genes explain less than half of this, and the remainder is unexplained. V, J and clone size are taken as reported in that table, and D and trimming were inferred from the DNA itself. This sample holds 250,000 to 300,000 clones; 75% to 90% were observed only once. Around 13% of the sample comes from the top ten.

Collaborating institutions collected whole blood in K2EDTA tubes following their own protocols. For TCRbeta analysis, collaborators shipped samples as frozen whole blood, isolated PBMCs, or DNA extracted from either of those sample types. The trim is 2 bases for V and 3 bases for J, with a gap of 10 bases between the germline ends. The CDR3 covers 14 residues, taking in both the cysteine and the phenylalanine. CDR3 DNA is the only sequence kept; it has 42 bases, read in frame from the first base. Per the germline V gene, MDHEN is the CDR1 and SYDVKM is the CDR2. This clone has a handful of counts. There is no known antigen for this receptor. Per-nucleotide qualities are absent, and no much larger clonotype sits a single base away.

The receptor was isolated from an older woman with acute or convalescent COVID-19. The receptor chain draws on TRBV28 and TRBJ1-1; possibly the D gene is TRBD1, per 5 matching bases. The specimen was peripheral blood. The DNA sequence is as follows: TGTGCCAGCAGTTTAGTCGGGGGTCACACTGAAGCTTTCTTT. Its coded protein is CASSLVGGHTEAFF.